These 20 T cell receptor beta chains came from one sample sequenced in a study of a mutant IDH1 vaccine in newly diagnosed glioma. Their specific antigens are unknown. Generated by immunoSEQ multiplex PCR, the TCRdb table keeps only in-frame clones and is missing some. The data show tens of thousands of clones, with about 80% seen just once and around 6.2% held by the top ten. The time point here: week 23, last vaccination. Doses comprised 300 ug of mutant IDH1 20-mer peptide each, plus topical imiquimod. The sequencing here drew on PBMCs, taken from a glioma patient whose treatment included an IDH1 peptide vaccine. These receptors were obtained from a middle-aged man with glioma.

This sequence joins TRBV5-1 and TRBJ2-1; 8 bases fit TRBD2. Germline V gives CDR1 SGHRS, CDR2 YFSETQ. With V trimmed by 7 bases and J by 2 bases, 8 bases remained unmatched. CDR3 length: 15 residues. The DNA of the CDR3 is TGCGCCAGCGCCGCGGGTAGCGGGACCTACAATGAGCAGTTCTTC. Translation: CASAAGSGTYNEQFF.

This clone appeared a single time. V usage is TRBV14 and J usage is TRBJ2-5; 9 bases fit TRBD2. J lost 1 base, V lost 4 bases, and 13 bases had no gene match. The CDR3 totals 18 residues. The germline gives CDR1 SGHDN, CDR2 FVKESK. This chain's CDR3 is CASSPGLWAGGSQETQYF. In DNA, the CDR3 is TGTGCCAGCAGCCCCGGCCTTTGGGCGGGGGGGAGCCAAGAGACCCAGTACTTC.

The V call is TRBV29-1, the J call TRBJ2-3, with 10 bases lining up with TRBD1. There are 14 residues in the CDR3. CDR1 SQVTM and CDR2 ANQGSEA come from the germline V gene. After removal of 6 bases from V and 0 bases from J, the junction contained 3 bases not matched to a gene. The CDR3 reads CSVWDRGSTDTQYF. CDR3 DNA: TGCAGCGTCTGGGACAGGGGTAGCACAGATACGCAGTATTTT.

This clone was detected only a few times. The gene calls are TRBV29-1 and TRBJ1-2, with 7 bases matching TRBD1. V was clipped by 0 bases and J by 1 base; unmatched bases: 2. The CDR3 loop spans 14 amino acids. Per germline, CDR1 SQVTM and CDR2 ANQGSEA. The CDR3 is CSVEEDRRNYGYTF. As DNA, the CDR3 is TGCAGCGTTGAAGAGGACAGGCGTAACTATGGCTACACCTTC.

This rearrangement joins TRBV6-5 to TRBJ1-4; 7 nucleotides align to TRBD1. V shed 4 bases, J shed 8 bases, and the junction held 1 base outside the gene matches. Looked up from germline, CDR1 is MNHEY and CDR2 is SVGAGI. The CDR3 runs 12 residues. CDR3 sequence: CASSSTGEKLFF. DNA for the CDR3: TGTGCCAGCAGTTCGACAGGGGAAAAACTGTTTTTT.

Only a few counts were recorded for this clone. The chain is built from TRBV5-1 and TRBJ1-1, with TRBD1 matching over 12 bases. V trimming: 3 bases; J trimming: 8 bases; junction bases outside the gene matches: 11. CDR1 and CDR2 (germline): SGHRS, YFSETQ. CDR3 length equals 16 residues. The DNA of the CDR3 is TGCGCCAGCAGCTACGAGCCCGGGACAGGGGGCCGGGAAGCTTTCTTT. Translated, it gives CASSYEPGTGGREAFF.

This clone was counted between two and nine times. This sequence joins TRBV4-2 and TRBJ1-6; no clear D. V lost 0 bases to trimming and J lost 0 bases, with 3 bases between them. CDR1 and CDR2 (germline): LGHNA, YNFKEQ. The CDR3 has 15 residues. The CDR3 spells CASSQESSYNSPLHF. The CDR3 DNA follows: TGTGCCAGCAGCCAAGAGAGCTCCTATAATTCACCCCTCCACTTT.

The CDR3 region is CASSVLGTGANTGELFF. The DNA of the CDR3 is TGTGCCAGCAGTGTTTTGGGGACAGGGGCGAACACCGGGGAGCTGTTTTTT. The chain has TRBV6-1 and TRBJ2-2, with 10 bases fitting TRBD1. This CDR3 comprises 17 residues. Germline-derived CDR1 and CDR2 are MNHNS and SASEGT. After removal of 4 bases from V and 0 bases from J, the junction contained 5 bases not matched to a gene.

Here the CDR3 reads CASSPRDRDSPLHF. CDR3 coding DNA: TGTGCCAGCTCACCACGGGACAGGGATTCACCCCTCCACTTT. This chain links TRBV18 with TRBJ1-6, with TRBD1 identical over 9 bases. The J segment lost 8 bases and the V segment lost 1 base, leaving 0 bases of the junction unmatched. Germline V gene sequence: CDR1 KGHSH, CDR2 LQKENI. There are 14 residues in the CDR3.

The chain uses TRBV30 and TRBJ1-2; D remains ambiguous. Germline CDR1 reads GTSNPN; CDR2 reads SVGIG (reference sequence). The CDR3 spans 13 residues. Trimming took 3 bases from V and 1 from J, leaving 9 bases between them. The CDR3 DNA sequence: TGTGCCTGGAGAGGCCCAGGTAACTATGGCTACACCTTC. Translation: CAWRGPGNYGYTF.

V is TRBV13 and J is TRBJ2-3; D gene unclear. The V gene lost 5 bases and the J gene lost 2 bases, with 2 bases spanning the gap. Per the germline V gene, CDR1 is PRHDT and CDR2 is FYEKMQ (reference sequence). This CDR3 region has 11 residues. The CDR3 reads CASSHTDTQYF. The CDR3 DNA is TGTGCCAGCAGCCACACAGATACGCAGTATTTT.

Judged by abundance, this clone is medium-sized. CDR3 region: CASSPAFSGNTIYF. The DNA of the CDR3 is TGTGCCAGCTCACCAGCGTTCTCTGGAAACACCATATATTTT. This chain joins TRBV18 and TRBJ1-3, with unresolved D. Germline CDR1 and CDR2: KGHSH and LQKENI. Trimming took 2 bases from V and 0 from J, leaving 5 bases between them. The CDR3 is 14 residues long.

V is TRBV6-1 and J is TRBJ1-5, with D unclear. The CDR3 spans 15 residues. Looked up from germline, CDR1 is MNHNS and CDR2 is SASEGT. The V end was cut by 2 bases, the J end by 0 bases, with 8 bases between. Here the CDR3 reads CASSEQPTSNQPQHF. DNA for the CDR3: TGTGCCAGCAGTGAACAACCGACTAGCAATCAGCCCCAGCATTTT.

J is TRBJ2-1 and V is TRBV6-1, with TRBD2 matching over 7 bases. The CDR3 runs to 15 residues. Trimming cost V 1 base and J 4 bases; bases outside gene matches: 4. Germline CDR1 is MNHNS and CDR2 is SASEGT. The DNA for the CDR3 is TGTGCCAGCAGTGAAGGGCTAGCGGCGTACAATGAGCAGTTCTTC. Protein sequence: CASSEGLAAYNEQFF.

The rearrangement links TRBV2 to TRBJ1-5; D is unclear. CDR1 and CDR2 (germline): SNHLY, FYNNEI. The CDR3 has 21 amino acids. The ends were cut back, 2 bases at V and 3 bases at J, with 29 bases in the middle. The CDR3 coding sequence is TGTGCCAGCAGTGAAAAAGCTCTTTTTCGGGTGAAGAGGACCGACAATCAGCCCCAGCATTTT. This gives the protein CASSEKALFRVKRTDNQPQHF.

This chain uses TRBV18 with TRBJ1-4; D ambiguous. The CDR3 length is 13 residues. The V gene lost 3 bases and the J gene lost 4 bases, with 6 bases spanning the gap. Germline V CDR1 and CDR2: KGHSH, LQKENI. The CDR3, as DNA: TGTGCCAGCTCACCGGGCGTTAATGAAAAACTGTTTTTT. Translated, it gives CASSPGVNEKLFF.

The rearrangement uses TRBV7-9 and TRBJ1-6; no definite D call. Germline V gene lookup returns CDR1 SEHNR and CDR2 FQNEAQ (reference sequence). V dropped 5 bases and J dropped 9 bases, with 14 bases sitting between them. The CDR3 has 14 amino acids. The CDR3 nucleotides are TGTGCCAGCAGCCTCGACCCTAGGCTTTCACCCCTCCACTTT. Encoded protein: CASSLDPRLSPLHF.

In DNA form, the CDR3 reads TGTGCCAGCAGCTTGAGGGGCTTGAGGGAAAAACTGTTTTTT. As protein: CASSLRGLREKLFF. The chain employs TRBV5-6 and TRBJ1-4; TRBD1 might be the D (5 bases). Germline CDR1 and CDR2: SGHDT and YYEEEE. Trimming took 1 base from V and 8 from J, leaving 12 bases between them. The CDR3 is made up of 14 amino acids.

The chain recombines TRBV30 with TRBJ2-5; the match to TRBD2 covers 11 bases. Germline loops: CDR1 GTSNPN, CDR2 SVGIG (reference sequence). The CDR3 extends over 16 amino acids. V shed 2 bases, J shed 1 base, and the junction held 6 bases outside the gene matches. CDR3 bases: TGTGCCTGGAGTCTTCTAGCGGGGGGCCTCCAAGAGACCCAGTACTTC. Encoded protein: CAWSLLAGGLQETQYF.

The chain joins TRBV29-1 to TRBJ2-7; 9 bases are shared with TRBD1. V lost 3 bases to trimming and J lost 2 bases; unmatched junction nucleotides: 2. Germline values: CDR1 SQVTM, CDR2 ANQGSEA. The CDR3 covers 13 residues. The CDR3: CSVETGGAYEQYF. CDR3 DNA sequence: TGCAGCGTTGAGACAGGGGGGGCCTACGAGCAGTACTTC.